The 17 T cell receptor beta chains below were found in one sample sequenced in a study of PD-L1 blockade in urothelial cancer. Some clones are missing from TCRdb's copy, which holds only in-frame ones; the method was immunoSEQ multiplex PCR. The sample yields 70,000 or so clones, approximately 88% seen once. The sample was PBMCs, taken around atezolizumab (anti-PD-L1) treatment. The receptors originated from a man in his 60s with urothelial cancer.

With respect to this clone: At the DNA level, this CDR3 is encoded by other sequences in the same sample as well. The V and J genes are TRBV5-5 and TRBJ2-6; no definite D call. Germline V gene sequence: CDR1 SGHKS, CDR2 YYEKEE (reference sequence). The V and J ends lost 0 bases and 0 bases respectively, with 4 bases between them. CDR3 length equals 15 residues. The CDR3 DNA is TGTGCCAGCAGCTTGGGCGGCTCTGGGGCCAACGTCCTGACTTTC. This encodes CASSLGGSGANVLTF.

The chain couples TRBV30 to TRBJ2-1; 10 bases agree with TRBD2. The germline gives CDR1 GTSNPN, CDR2 SVGIG (reference sequence). The V gene end was trimmed by 0 bases and the J gene end by 6 bases; junction bases not matched to a gene: 2. The CDR3 loop spans 14 amino acids. The CDR3 DNA reads as TGTGCCTGGAGTGTCGGGACTAGCGTCAATGAGCAGTTCTTC. Its protein product is CAWSVGTSVNEQFF.

This chain joins TRBV30 and TRBJ1-1, with 7 bases matching TRBD1. This CDR3 comprises 14 residues. V dropped 3 bases and J dropped 1; count of bases not matched to a gene: 5. Germline CDR1 GTSNPN, CDR2 SVGIG (reference sequence). The CDR3 region has the DNA TGTGCCTGGAGCATTCGGGACAGGAACACTGAAGCTTTCTTT. Its protein is CAWSIRDRNTEAFF.

The gene calls are TRBV18 and TRBJ2-7; D is unclear. The CDR3 covers 12 residues. The V end was cut by 3 bases, the J end by 9 bases, with 12 bases between. Germline V gives CDR1 KGHSH, CDR2 LQKENI. The CDR3 protein is CASSPQSAGQYF. CDR3 DNA sequence: TGTGCCAGCTCACCTCAAAGTGCAGGGCAGTACTTC.

Only a few counts were recorded for this clone. The chain employs TRBV5-1 and TRBJ2-1; 11 bases match TRBD2. The germline V gene has CDR1 SGHRS and CDR2 YFSETQ. The CDR3 totals 13 residues. V shed 4 bases, J shed 8 bases, and the junction held 2 bases outside the gene matches. CDR3 in amino acids: CASSTGLADEQFF. CDR3 coding DNA: TGCGCCAGCAGCACGGGACTAGCGGATGAGCAGTTCTTC.

This chain joins TRBV28 and TRBJ1-1, with D possibly TRBD1 on 5 matching bases. V gave up 2 bases and J gave up 5 bases, with 12 bases separating them. Germline CDR1 reads MDHEN; CDR2 reads SYDVKM. This CDR3 spans 14 amino acids. CDR3 amino acids: CASSLTQGSTEAFF. The CDR3 nucleotides are TGTGCCAGCAGTTTAACCCAGGGAAGTACTGAAGCTTTCTTT.

This chain connects TRBV7-8 to TRBJ2-7, with TRBD2 matching 11 bases. Germline CDR1 is SGHVS and CDR2 is FQNEAQ. The CDR3 has 16 residues. V trimming: 5 bases; J trimming: 0 bases; junction bases outside the gene matches: 6. CDR3 DNA: TGTGCCAGCAGCATCCCTGGACTAGCGGGCTCCTACGAGCAGTACTTC. It is translated as CASSIPGLAGSYEQYF.

The V call is TRBV5-8, the J call TRBJ1-5, with TRBD1 matching 12 bases. The germline CDR1 and CDR2 sequences are SGHTS and YDEGEE. This CDR3 is 15 amino acids long. The J segment lost 5 bases and the V segment lost 4 bases, leaving 4 bases of the junction unmatched. DNA of the CDR3: TGTGCCAGCAGCGGGGGGACAGGGGGCTATCAGCCCCAGCATTTT. Translating it yields CASSGGTGGYQPQHF.

The chain recombines TRBV5-4 with TRBJ1-3, with 7 bases aligning to TRBD1. Trimming took 9 bases from V and 0 from J; bases not matched to a gene: 9. The CDR3 covers 15 residues. Germline V lookup: CDR1 SGHNT, CDR2 YYREEE (reference sequence). The CDR3, as DNA: TGTGCCACCACTAAGGGGGCCGACTCTGGAAACACCATATATTTT. This encodes CATTKGADSGNTIYF. The variable domain in full, with the rest retrieved from reference TRBV5-4 and TRBJ1-3, is ETGVTQSPTHLIKTRGQQVTLRCSSQSGHNTVSWYQQALGQGPQFIFQYYREEENGRGNFPPRFSGLQFPNYSSELNVNALELDDSALYLCATTKGADSGNTIYFGEGSWLTVV.

This clone was picked up one time. The rearrangement uses TRBV30 and TRBJ1-2; maybe TRBD1 (5 bases). V was trimmed by 5 bases and J by 1 base, leaving 14 bases between them. The germline gives CDR1 GTSNPN, CDR2 SVGIG (reference sequence). This CDR3 has 14 amino acids. CDR3 sequence reads: CAWEPGLLNYGYTF. The CDR3 DNA is TGTGCCTGGGAGCCGGGACTTCTTAACTATGGCTACACCTTC.

V gene TRBV30 combines with J gene TRBJ1-1, with TRBD1 matching over 8 bases. Germline trimming cut 5 bases from V and 4 bases from J; bases unmatched to any gene: 9. The germline CDR1 and CDR2 sequences are GTSNPN and SVGIG (reference sequence). The CDR3 extends over 14 amino acids. DNA of the CDR3: TGTGCCTGGGAAACAGGGGGGGTGAGCACTGAAGCTTTCTTT. Its translation is CAWETGGVSTEAFF.

V usage is TRBV28 and J usage is TRBJ2-5; 8 positions match TRBD2. Germline CDR1 is MDHEN and CDR2 is SYDVKM. V shed 5 bases and J 7 bases; nucleotides not matched to a gene: 6. CDR3 length: 13 residues. The CDR3 bases are TGTGCCAGCAGTCTAGCGGGCCCTGGGACCCAGTACTTC. As protein: CASSLAGPGTQYF. Filled out from reference TRBV28 and TRBJ2-5, the complete variable domain reads DVKVTQSSRYLVKRTGEKVFLECVQDMDHENMFWYRQDPGLGLRLIYFSYDVKMKEKGDIPEGYSVSREKKERFSLILESASTNQTSMYLCASSLAGPGTQYFGPGTRLLVL.

CDR3 DNA: TGCGCCAGCGAGCCTGGCGGGAGTCGGGACGAGCAGTACTTC. This codes for CASEPGGSRDEQYF. The chain has TRBV10-1 and TRBJ2-7; 7 positions match TRBD2. Germline trimming cut 8 bases from V and 5 bases from J; bases unmatched to any gene: 12. The germline V gene encodes CDR1 WNHNN and CDR2 SYGVQD (reference sequence). There are 14 residues in the CDR3.

J is TRBJ1-5 and V is TRBV6-5, with D uncertain. The germline V gene has CDR1 MNHEY and CDR2 SVGAGI. The V end was cut by 6 bases, the J end by 0 bases, with 9 bases between. The CDR3 runs to 14 residues. The CDR3 spells CASSRELSNQPQHF. The CDR3 coding sequence is TGTGCCAGCAGCCGAGAGCTTAGCAATCAGCCCCAGCATTTT.

The genes are TRBV9 and TRBJ2-5, with D possibly TRBD2 on 6 matching bases. The CDR3 totals 14 residues. Trimming removed 0 bases at V and 5 bases at J, with 11 bases between. The germline V gene has CDR1 SGDLS and CDR2 YYNGEE. The CDR3 region has the DNA TGTGCCAGCAGCGTAGAGGCTAGCGCGGAGACCCAGTACTTC. Its protein is CASSVEASAETQYF.

The chain couples TRBV19 to TRBJ2-5; 10 bases are shared with TRBD2. The J segment lost 5 bases and the V segment lost 5 bases, leaving 14 bases of the junction unmatched. In germline, CDR1 is LNHDA, CDR2 SQIVND (reference sequence). The CDR3 has 17 amino acids. CDR3 region: CASSGLAGEEGWETQYF. For the CDR3, the DNA is TGTGCCAGTAGTGGGCTAGCGGGAGAGGAAGGATGGGAGACCCAGTACTTC.

This rearrangement joins TRBV19 to TRBJ1-1; a possible D gene is TRBD1 (5 bases). V lost 11 bases and J 0 bases, leaving 13 bases between the germline ends. Per germline, CDR1 LNHDA and CDR2 SQIVND (reference sequence). CDR3 length: 13 amino acids. CDR3 nucleotide sequence: TGTGCCTCGGTGACAGAACTGAACACTGAAGCTTTCTTT. This codes for CASVTELNTEAFF.